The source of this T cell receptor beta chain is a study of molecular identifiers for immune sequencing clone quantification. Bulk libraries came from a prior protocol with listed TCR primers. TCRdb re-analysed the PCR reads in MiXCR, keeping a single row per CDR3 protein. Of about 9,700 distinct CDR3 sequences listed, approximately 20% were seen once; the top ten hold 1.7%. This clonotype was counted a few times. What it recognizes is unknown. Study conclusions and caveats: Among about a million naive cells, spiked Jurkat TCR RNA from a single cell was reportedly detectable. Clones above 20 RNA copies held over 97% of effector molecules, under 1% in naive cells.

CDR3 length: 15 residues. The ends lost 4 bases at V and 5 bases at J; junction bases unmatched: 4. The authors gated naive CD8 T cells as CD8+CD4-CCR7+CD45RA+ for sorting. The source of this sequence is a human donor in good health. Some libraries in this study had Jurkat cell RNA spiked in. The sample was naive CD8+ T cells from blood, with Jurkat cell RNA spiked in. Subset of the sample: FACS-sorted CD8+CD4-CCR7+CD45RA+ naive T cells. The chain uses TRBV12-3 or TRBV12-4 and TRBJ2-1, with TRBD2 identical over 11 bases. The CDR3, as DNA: TGTGCCAGCAGTTCTAGCGGGAGGATTGACAATGAGCAGTTCTTC. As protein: CASSSSGRIDNEQFF.